The following is a T cell receptor beta chain sequence with its context. Its specificity is not known. These data belong to a study of cytomegalovirus exposure and HLA in healthy donors. Study findings and constraints: The finding came from a later analysis; first-cohort TCR clusters tended to co-occur in the 120 or so validation repertoires. In vitro data verified three CMV-associated chains as specific for CMV antigens.

The J segment lost 5 bases and the V segment lost 6 bases, leaving 8 bases of the junction unmatched. This CDR3 is 14 amino acids long. CDR1 is SGHRS and CDR2 is YFSETQ in the germline V gene. The repertoire was sequenced with immunoSEQ multiplex PCR; TCRdb's copy has only in-frame clones and lacks some. The data contain roughly 330,000 clones, about 85% of them seen just once; the ten biggest clones take up approximately 1.2%. Sequenced material: PBMCs. This chain links TRBV5-1 with TRBJ2-5, with 9 positions matching TRBD1. The sequence was collected from a woman in her twenties or thirties in good health and CMV-seropositive. CDR3 protein: CASTTDRGRETQYF. In nucleotides, the CDR3 is TGCGCCAGCACCACGGACAGGGGAAGGGAGACCCAGTACTTC.